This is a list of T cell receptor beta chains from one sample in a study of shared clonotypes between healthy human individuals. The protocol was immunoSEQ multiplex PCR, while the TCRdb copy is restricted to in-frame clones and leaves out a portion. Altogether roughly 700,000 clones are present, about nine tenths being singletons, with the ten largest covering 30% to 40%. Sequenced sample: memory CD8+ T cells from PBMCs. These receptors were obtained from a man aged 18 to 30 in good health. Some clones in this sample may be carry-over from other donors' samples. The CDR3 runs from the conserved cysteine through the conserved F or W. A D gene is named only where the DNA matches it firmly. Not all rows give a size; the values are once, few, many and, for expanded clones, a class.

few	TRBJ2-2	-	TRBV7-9	TGTGCCAGCAGTCTTCACACCGGGGAGCTGTTTTTT	CASSLHTGELFF
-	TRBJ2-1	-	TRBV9	TGTGCCAGCAGCGTAGAATCCGGGAGCATCTACAATGAGCAGTTCTTC	CASSVESGSIYNEQFF
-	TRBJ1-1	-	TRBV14	TGTGCCAGCAGCCAGGCAGATATGAACACTGAAGCTTTCTTT	CASSQADMNTEAFF
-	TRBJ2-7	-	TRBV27	TGTGCCAGCAGTTTCTCGTGGGGGGGACAGGTCTACGAGCAGTACTTC	CASSFSWGGQVYEQYF
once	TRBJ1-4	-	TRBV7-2	TGTGCCAGCAGCACCTCAGGGTTAGGCTTTGAAAAACTGTTTTTT	CASSTSGLGFEKLFF
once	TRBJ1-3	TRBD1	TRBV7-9	TGTGCCAGCAGCACCGGGACAGGGGGGAACAGAAACACCATATATTTT	CASSTGTGGNRNTIYF
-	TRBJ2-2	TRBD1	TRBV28	TGTGCCAGCAGACTTGGGGCAGGGGGAACCGGGGAGCTGTTTTTT	CASRLGAGGTGELFF
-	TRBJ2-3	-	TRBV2	TGTGCCAGCAGTGTCCAAATAGCGAGTTTAACAGATACGCAGTATTTT	CASSVQIASLTDTQYF
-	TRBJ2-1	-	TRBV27	TGTGCCAGCAGTTTAATAGGCCCCGAGTATGAGCAGTTCTTC	CASSLIGPEYEQFF
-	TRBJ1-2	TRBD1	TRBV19	TGTGCCAGTACCCCTATCCGGGACAGGGGGCCGATTGTTTATGGCTACACCTTC	CASTPIRDRGPIVYGYTF
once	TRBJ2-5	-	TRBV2	TGTGCCAGCAGTCCCGGACAGCTCACGGAGACCCAGTACTTC	CASSPGQLTETQYF
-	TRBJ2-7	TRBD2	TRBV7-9	TGTGCCAGCAGCTTACTGACTAGCGGCAGCTCCTACGAGCAGTACTTC	CASSLLTSGSSYEQYF
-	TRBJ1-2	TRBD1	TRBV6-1	TGTGCCAGCAGCGACTACAGGGGGTTCTATGGCTACACCTTC	CASSDYRGFYGYTF
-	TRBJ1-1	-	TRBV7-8	TGTGCCAGCAGCTTAGCGGGCTCTTCATGGGGCGCTGAAGCTTTCTTT	CASSLAGSSWGAEAFF
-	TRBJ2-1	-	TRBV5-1	TGCGCCAGCAGCCCGGGGGCTAGCGTAAACTCCTACAATGAGCAGTTCTTC	CASSPGASVNSYNEQFF
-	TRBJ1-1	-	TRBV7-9	TGTGCCAGCAGCTTAGGGCCCTTT	CASSLGPF
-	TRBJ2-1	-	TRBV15	TGTGCCACCAGCAGAGATGGTAGTTGGACGGGGGATGAGCAGTTCTTC	CATSRDGSWTGDEQFF
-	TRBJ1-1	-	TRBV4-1	TGCGCCAGCAGCATCAGTCGTAACATGAACACTGAAGCTTTCTTT	CASSISRNMNTEAFF
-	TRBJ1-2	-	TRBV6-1	TGTGCCAGCAGTGGTACCGGTTTCTATGGCTACACCTTC	CASSGTGFYGYTF
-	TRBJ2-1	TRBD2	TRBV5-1	TGCGCCAGCAGCCATAGCGGGCCCACGATCTACAATGAGCAGTTCTTC	CASSHSGPTIYNEQFF
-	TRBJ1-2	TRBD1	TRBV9	TGTGCCAGCAGCGTAGGGACAGGGGGCTATGGCTACACCTTC	CASSVGTGGYGYTF
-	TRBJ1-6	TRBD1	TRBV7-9	TGTGCCAGCAGCTCCGGACAGGGTAATTCACCCCTCCACTTT	CASSSGQGNSPLHF